Presented here are 16 T cell receptor beta chains from one specimen sequenced in a study of cytomegalovirus exposure and HLA in healthy donors. 60 Vbeta and 13 Jbeta primers were used in PCR. The assay was immunoSEQ multiplex PCR, and TCRdb's table has in-frame clones only and misses some. This table has about 120,000 clones, approximately 17% appearing once. Sequenced: PBMCs. The receptor set was obtained from a female donor in good health and CMV-seropositive.

The chain uses TRBV6-5 and TRBJ1-3; D is unclear. V lost 6 bases and J lost 0, with 6 bases in between. This CDR3 has 13 amino acids. Germline V gives CDR1 MNHEY, CDR2 SVGAGI. The CDR3 spells CASRQYSGNTIYF. The CDR3 DNA reads as TGTGCCAGCAGACAGTACTCTGGAAACACCATATATTTT.

The chain is built from TRBV19 and TRBJ1-2; 7 nucleotides line up with TRBD1. This CDR3 has 16 amino acids. Germline-derived CDR1 and CDR2 are LNHDA and SQIVND (reference sequence). V gave up 6 bases and J gave up 0 bases; unmatched junction bases: 10. CDR3 protein: CASRPLIGGSNYGYTF. The CDR3 DNA is TGTGCCAGTAGACCCCTAATAGGGGGCTCTAACTATGGCTACACCTTC.

This clone has a handful of counts. The chain is built from TRBV5-1 and TRBJ2-7; D may be TRBD2 (5 bases). Germline V gene data show CDR1 as SGHRS and CDR2 as YFSETQ. Trimming removed 0 bases at V and 9 bases at J, with 25 bases between. This CDR3 has 17 amino acids. CDR3 nucleotides: TGCGCCAGCAGCTTGGGCGGTTGGCGGGTCCTAAGGGAAGGGCAGTACTTC. Translation: CASSLGGWRVLREGQYF.

The chain carries TRBV30 and TRBJ2-7; perhaps TRBD1 as D (6 bases). CDR3 length: 12 amino acids. Trimming took off 2 bases at V and 6 bases at J, with 11 bases between the two ends. Germline loops: CDR1 GTSNPN, CDR2 SVGIG (reference sequence). Here the CDR3 reads CAWSSSGAEQYF. CDR3 bases: TGTGCCTGGAGTTCGTCAGGGGCCGAGCAGTACTTC.

CDR3 sequence reads: CASSLRVSGGANKDGYTF. In nucleotides, the CDR3 is TGCGCCAGCAGCTTGAGGGTGTCGGGGGGCGCTAACAAGGATGGCTACACCTTC. This sequence joins TRBV5-1 and TRBJ1-2, with a possible D match to TRBD1 (6 bases). Germline loops: CDR1 SGHRS, CDR2 YFSETQ. The CDR3 has 18 residues. V was clipped by 1 base and J by 6 bases, with 25 bases between them.

The chain couples TRBV13 to TRBJ2-7; D is possibly TRBD2 (5 bases). CDR3 length: 15 amino acids. Germline-derived CDR1 and CDR2 are PRHDT and FYEKMQ (reference sequence). Trimming cost V 0 bases and J 0 bases, with 9 bases left between them. The CDR3 is CASSLGAGPSYEQYF. The CDR3 DNA sequence: TGTGCCAGCAGCTTAGGGGCGGGCCCCTCCTACGAGCAGTACTTC.

The chain recombines TRBV11-3 with TRBJ1-1; the D gene is possibly TRBD1 (5 bases). The CDR3 spans 14 residues. Germline V gene lookup returns CDR1 SGHNT and CDR2 YENEEA. Trimming removed 5 bases from V and 4 bases from J, with 14 bases in between. The CDR3 sequence: CASSEGAGGTEAFF. The CDR3, as DNA: TGTGCCAGCAGCGAAGGGGCGGGGGGCACTGAAGCTTTCTTT.

CDR3 region: CASQGAPQGNTEAFF. CDR3 DNA sequence: TGTGCCAGCCAGGGGGCTCCTCAAGGGAACACTGAAGCTTTCTTT. The J gene is TRBJ1-1, the V gene TRBV2; 8 bases agree with TRBD1. Germline V gene sequence: CDR1 SNHLY, CDR2 FYNNEI. CDR3 size: 15 residues. V lost 8 bases, J lost 1 base, and 9 bases stayed unmatched.

This clone has a count of ten or more. The chain recombines TRBV10-3 with TRBJ1-3, with D perhaps TRBD1 (6 bases). The CDR3 runs to 13 residues. V was shortened by 6 bases and J by 0 bases, with 6 bases between the two germline ends. Looked up from germline, CDR1 is ENHRY and CDR2 is SYGVKD. In DNA form, the CDR3 reads TGTGCCATCAGGGACAGCTCTGGAAACACCATATATTTT. Its protein product is CAIRDSSGNTIYF.

V usage is TRBV7-9 and J usage is TRBJ2-7; D unclear. V was shortened by 1 base and J by 9 bases, with 22 bases between the two germline ends. Germline V gene data show CDR1 as SEHNR and CDR2 as FQNEAQ (reference sequence). The CDR3 length is 16 residues. Here the CDR3 DNA reads TGTGCCAGCAGCTTAGATCTGTATAGCACCGACCTAGGGCAGTACTTC. Protein sequence: CASSLDLYSTDLGQYF.

In its sample, this clone was seen a few times. The chain recombines TRBV5-6 with TRBJ2-2, with D possibly matching TRBD1 (6 bases). This CDR3 contains 13 residues. Per germline, CDR1 SGHDT and CDR2 YYEEEE. Between the trimmed V and J ends, which lost 5 bases and 4 bases, there was a span of 9 bases. The CDR3 coding sequence is TGTGCCAGCAGAGTAGGGGGCACCGGGGAGCTGTTTTTT. Translating it yields CASRVGGTGELFF.

This chain joins TRBV10-3 and TRBJ2-2, with D maybe TRBD1 (6 bases). CDR1 is ENHRY, CDR2 SYGVKD, per germline. V dropped 3 bases and J dropped 4 bases, with 15 bases sitting between them. This CDR3 region has 16 residues. The CDR3 bases are TGTGCCATCAGTGAACAGACAGGCTTGGTCACCGGGGAGCTGTTTTTT. Amino acid sequence: CAISEQTGLVTGELFF.

This clone was counted only a few times. This chain uses TRBV7-9 with TRBJ1-6, with D unresolved. The CDR3 extends over 17 amino acids. Germline CDR1 SEHNR, CDR2 FQNEAQ (reference sequence). The V end was cut by 5 bases, the J end by 3 bases, with 17 bases between. The CDR3 DNA sequence: TGTGCCAGCAGCCATCTCGCCCAGGATATCTATAATTCACCCCTCCACTTT. Translation gives CASSHLAQDIYNSPLHF. The full variable domain, rest sourced from reference TRBV7-9 and TRBJ1-6, is DTGVSQNPRHKITKRGQNVTFRCDPISEHNRLYWYRQTLGQGPEFLTYFQNEAQLEKSRLLSDRFSAERPKGSFSTLEIQRTEQGDSAMYLCASSHLAQDIYNSPLHFGNGTRLTVT.

Only a few counts were recorded for this clone. The J gene is TRBJ2-1, the V gene TRBV29-1; TRBD2 aligns across 7 bases. CDR1 is SQVTM and CDR2 is ANQGSEA in the germline V gene. CDR3 length equals 12 residues. The CDR3 region has the DNA TGCATCCTAACGGCGGGAGCAAATGAGCAGTTCTTC. As protein: CILTAGANEQFF.

In its sample, this clone was seen a few times. The gene calls are TRBV28 and TRBJ2-7; the match to TRBD2 covers 8 bases. Germline V gives CDR1 MDHEN, CDR2 SYDVKM. This CDR3 contains 17 residues. After removal of 4 bases from V and 0 bases from J, the junction contained 11 bases not matched to a gene. The CDR3 here is CASSSPRRAGASYEQYF. The CDR3 DNA reads as TGTGCCAGCAGTTCCCCACGGAGAGCGGGAGCCTCCTACGAGCAGTACTTC.

This clone has just a few counts. J is TRBJ1-5 and V is TRBV30; the D is unclear. Germline-derived CDR1 and CDR2 are GTSNPN and SVGIG (reference sequence). V lost 4 bases and J 7 bases, leaving 11 bases between the germline ends. CDR3 length: 12 amino acids. As DNA, the CDR3 is TGTGCCTGGAACGGTGGCGGGCAGCCCCAGCATTTT. Protein product: CAWNGGGQPQHF.